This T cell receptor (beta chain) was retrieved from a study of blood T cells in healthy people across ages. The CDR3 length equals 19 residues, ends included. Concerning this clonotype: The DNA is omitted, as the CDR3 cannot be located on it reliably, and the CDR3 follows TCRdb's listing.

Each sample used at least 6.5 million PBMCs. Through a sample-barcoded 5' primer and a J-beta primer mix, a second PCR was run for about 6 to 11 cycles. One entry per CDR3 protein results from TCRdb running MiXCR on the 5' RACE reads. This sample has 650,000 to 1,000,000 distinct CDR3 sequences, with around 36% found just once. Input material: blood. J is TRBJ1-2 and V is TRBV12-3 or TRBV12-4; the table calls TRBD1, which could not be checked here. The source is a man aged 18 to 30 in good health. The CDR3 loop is CASSPDRTGELFFGEGYTF.